This section outlines one T cell receptor (beta chain) sequence together with its context. Its cognate antigen is unknown. The study ran its PCR with 60 Vbeta and 13 Jbeta primers. TCRdb keeps only in-frame clones here, not all; method: immunoSEQ multiplex PCR. Of roughly 150,000 clones in the sample, approximately 77% were seen once. These data originate in a study of cytomegalovirus exposure and HLA in healthy donors. Study findings and constraints: CMV serostatus was the sole immune exposure data available.

This CDR3 is 13 amino acids long. The germline gives CDR1 SGHNT, CDR2 YYREEE (reference sequence). J was trimmed by 8 bases and V by 2 bases; bases with no gene match: 3. The sequenced sample was PBMCs. The sequence was obtained from a man between 18 and 35 years old in good health and CMV-seronegative. The chain employs TRBV5-4 and TRBJ1-4, with TRBD1 matching over 7 bases. The CDR3 nucleotides are TGTGCCAGCAGCTTACCAGGGGGGGAAAAACTGTTTTTT. Its translation is CASSLPGGEKLFF.